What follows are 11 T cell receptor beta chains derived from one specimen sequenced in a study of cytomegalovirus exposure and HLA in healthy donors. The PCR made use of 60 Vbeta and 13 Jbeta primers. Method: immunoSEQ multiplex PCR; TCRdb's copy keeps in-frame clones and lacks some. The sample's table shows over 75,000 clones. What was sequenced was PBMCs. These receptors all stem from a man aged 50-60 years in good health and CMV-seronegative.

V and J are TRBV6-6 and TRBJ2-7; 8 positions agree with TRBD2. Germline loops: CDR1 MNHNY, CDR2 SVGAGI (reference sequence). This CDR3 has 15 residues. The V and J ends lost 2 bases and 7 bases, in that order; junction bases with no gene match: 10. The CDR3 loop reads CASSYPGTSGPEQYF. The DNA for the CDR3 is TGTGCCAGCAGTTACCCGGGTACTAGCGGACCTGAGCAGTACTTC.

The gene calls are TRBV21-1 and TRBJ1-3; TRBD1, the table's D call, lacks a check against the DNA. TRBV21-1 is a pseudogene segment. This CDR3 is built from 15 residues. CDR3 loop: CATINWTGRGNTIYF. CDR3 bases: TGTGCCACCATCAACTGGACAGGTCGGGGAAACACCATATATTTT.

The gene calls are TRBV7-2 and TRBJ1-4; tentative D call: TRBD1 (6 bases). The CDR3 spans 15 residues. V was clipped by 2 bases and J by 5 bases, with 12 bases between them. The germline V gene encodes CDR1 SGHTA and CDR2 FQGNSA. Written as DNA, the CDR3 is TGTGCCAGCAGCTTACGGGCAGGGGTAAATGAAAAACTGTTTTTT. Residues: CASSLRAGVNEKLFF.

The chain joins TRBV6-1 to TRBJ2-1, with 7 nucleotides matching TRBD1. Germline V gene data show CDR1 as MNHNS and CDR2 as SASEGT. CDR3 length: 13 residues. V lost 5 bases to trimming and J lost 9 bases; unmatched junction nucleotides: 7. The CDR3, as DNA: TGTGCCAGCAGTCCGACAGGGTGGGGTGAGCAGTTCTTC. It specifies CASSPTGWGEQFF.

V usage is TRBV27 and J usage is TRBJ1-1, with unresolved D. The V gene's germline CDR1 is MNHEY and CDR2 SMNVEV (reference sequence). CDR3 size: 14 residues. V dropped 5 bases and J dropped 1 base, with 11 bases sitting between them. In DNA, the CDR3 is TGTGCCAGCAGTCACCCCCGGGGGAACACTGAAGCTTTCTTT. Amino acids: CASSHPRGNTEAFF.

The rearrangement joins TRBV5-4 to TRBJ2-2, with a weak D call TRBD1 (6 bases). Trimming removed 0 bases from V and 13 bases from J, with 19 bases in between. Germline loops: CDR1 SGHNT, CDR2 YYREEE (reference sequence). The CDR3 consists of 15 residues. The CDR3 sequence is CASSLDPGTPGRLFF. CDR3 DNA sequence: TGTGCCAGCAGCTTGGATCCGGGGACACCCGGGCGGCTGTTTTTT.

The CDR3 here is CASSFYSKTEAFF. As DNA, the CDR3 is TGTGCCAGCAGTTTTTACAGCAAAACTGAAGCTTTCTTT. V usage is TRBV27 and J usage is TRBJ1-1; D gene unclear. V was clipped by 3 bases and J by 5 bases, with 10 bases between them. The CDR3 consists of 13 residues. Germline values: CDR1 MNHEY, CDR2 SMNVEV (reference sequence).

Written as DNA, the CDR3 is TGTGCCATCAGAATAGCGACTGAGCAGTTCTTC. Protein sequence: CAIRIATEQFF. The V call is TRBV10-3, the J call TRBJ2-1, with D possibly matching TRBD2 (5 bases). V lost 6 bases to trimming and J lost 9 bases, with 9 bases between them. The CDR3 runs to 11 residues. Germline V gives CDR1 ENHRY, CDR2 SYGVKD.

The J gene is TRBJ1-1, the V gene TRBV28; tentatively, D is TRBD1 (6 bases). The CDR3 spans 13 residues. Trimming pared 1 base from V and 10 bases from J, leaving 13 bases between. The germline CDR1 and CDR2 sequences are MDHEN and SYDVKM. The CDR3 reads CASSLLGGNGAFF. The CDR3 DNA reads TGTGCCAGCAGTTTATTAGGGGGTAATGGAGCTTTCTTT.

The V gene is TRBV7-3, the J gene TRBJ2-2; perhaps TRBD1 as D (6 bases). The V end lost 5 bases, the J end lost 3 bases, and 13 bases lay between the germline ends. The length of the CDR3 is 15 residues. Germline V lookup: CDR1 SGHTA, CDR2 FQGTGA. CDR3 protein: CASSRGNRDTGELFF. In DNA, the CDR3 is TGTGCCAGCAGCCGAGGAAACAGGGACACCGGGGAGCTGTTTTTT.

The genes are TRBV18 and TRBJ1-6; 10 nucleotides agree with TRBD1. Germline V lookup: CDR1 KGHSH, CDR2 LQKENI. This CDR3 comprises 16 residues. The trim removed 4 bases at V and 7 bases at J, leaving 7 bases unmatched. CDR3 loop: CASSRLEGQGNSPLHF. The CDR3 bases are TGTGCCAGCTCACGATTAGAGGGACAGGGGAATTCACCCCTCCACTTT. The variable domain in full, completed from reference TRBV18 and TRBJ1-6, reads NAGVMQNPRHLVRRRGQEARLRCSPMKGHSHVYWYRQLPEEGLKFMVYLQKENIIDESGMPKERFSAEFPKEGPSILRIQQVVRGDSAAYFCASSRLEGQGNSPLHFGNGTRLTVT.